This T cell receptor beta chain comes out of a study of blood T cell repertoires in COVID-19. Study background: The United States, Italy and Spain were the sources of the acute and convalescent COVID-19 samples. Nucleic acid was either cDNA or gDNA, and it came from T cells, B-cell-depleted T cells, or PBMCs.

Original methodology: Reference gene primer amplification gave nucleated cell count estimates. Repertoires were generated with immunoSEQ multiplex PCR, while TCRdb's copy carries only in-frame clones and drops some. V, J and clone size are those of that table, while D and trimming were read from the DNA. Of around 92,000 clones in the sample, nearly 90% were seen once. In germline, CDR1 is KGHSH, CDR2 LQKENI. V gave up 5 bases and J gave up 0 bases; unmatched junction bases: 5. This CDR3 is built from 15 residues. This TCR was recovered from a woman aged 80 or over with active COVID-19. Sequences were obtained from peripheral blood. This chain connects TRBV18 to TRBJ1-2; TRBD1 matches 8 bases. The CDR3 is CASSSNRGTNYGYTF. CDR3 bases: TGTGCCAGCTCATCGAACAGGGGGACTAACTATGGCTACACCTTC.